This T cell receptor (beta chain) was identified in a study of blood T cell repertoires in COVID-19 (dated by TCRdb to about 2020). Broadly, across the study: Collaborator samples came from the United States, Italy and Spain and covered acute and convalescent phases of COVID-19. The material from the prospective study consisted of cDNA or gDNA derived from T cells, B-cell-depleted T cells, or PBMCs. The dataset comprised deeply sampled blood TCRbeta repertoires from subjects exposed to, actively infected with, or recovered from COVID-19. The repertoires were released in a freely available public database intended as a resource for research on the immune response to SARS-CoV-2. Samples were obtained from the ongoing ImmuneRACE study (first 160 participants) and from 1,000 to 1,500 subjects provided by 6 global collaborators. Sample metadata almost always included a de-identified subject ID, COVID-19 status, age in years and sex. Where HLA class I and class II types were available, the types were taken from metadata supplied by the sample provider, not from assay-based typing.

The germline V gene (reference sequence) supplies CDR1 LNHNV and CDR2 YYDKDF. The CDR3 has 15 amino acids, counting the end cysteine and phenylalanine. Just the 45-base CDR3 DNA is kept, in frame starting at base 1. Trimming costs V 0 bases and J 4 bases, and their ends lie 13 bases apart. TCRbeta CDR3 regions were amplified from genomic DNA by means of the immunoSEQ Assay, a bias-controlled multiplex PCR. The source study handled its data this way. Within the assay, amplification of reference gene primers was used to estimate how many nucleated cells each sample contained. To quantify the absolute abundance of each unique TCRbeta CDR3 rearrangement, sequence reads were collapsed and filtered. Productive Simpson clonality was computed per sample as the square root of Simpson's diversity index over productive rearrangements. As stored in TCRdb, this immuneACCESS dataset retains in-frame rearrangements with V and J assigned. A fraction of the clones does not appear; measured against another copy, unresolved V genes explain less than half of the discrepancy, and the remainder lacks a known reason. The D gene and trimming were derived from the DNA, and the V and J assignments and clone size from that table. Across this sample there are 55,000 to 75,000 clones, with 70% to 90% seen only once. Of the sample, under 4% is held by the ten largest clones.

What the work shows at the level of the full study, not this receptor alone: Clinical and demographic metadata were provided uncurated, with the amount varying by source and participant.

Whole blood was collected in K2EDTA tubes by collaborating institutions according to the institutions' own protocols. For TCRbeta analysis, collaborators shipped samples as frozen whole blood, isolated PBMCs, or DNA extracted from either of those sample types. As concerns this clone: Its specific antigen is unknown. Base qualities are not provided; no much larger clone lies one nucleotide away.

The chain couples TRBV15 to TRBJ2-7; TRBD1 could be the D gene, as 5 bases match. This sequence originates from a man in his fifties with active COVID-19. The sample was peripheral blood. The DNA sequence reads TGTGCCACCAGCAGAGATCGGGCAGGGTGGTACGAGCAGTACTTC. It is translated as CATSRDRAGWYEQYF.